This T cell receptor beta chain was captured by sequencing in a study of T cell repertoires in cytomegalovirus infection. Study-wide context: CMV infection together with matching HLA type was indicated by public TCR beta signatures.

TCRdb redid the calling of the reads with MiXCR, one entry per CDR3 protein. Of 110,000 or so distinct CDR3 sequences in the sample, more than 30% were seen once. The CDR3 length is 16 residues. The V and J ends lost 5 bases and 9 bases, in that order; junction bases with no gene match: 16. Germline-derived CDR1 and CDR2 are SGHVS and FQNEAQ. This clonotype was detected only a few times. The target antigen is unknown. The chain recombines TRBV7-8 with TRBJ2-1, with 7 bases identical to TRBD2. Sequencing used CD8+ T cells from cultured PBMCs, obtained from culture after CMV antigen stimulation. This sequence originates from a human donor in good health (CMV status not recorded). Some clones in this sample may be carry-over from other donors' samples. CDR3 DNA: TGTGCCAGCAGCCCCCAGATTGGGGCGGGGGTCGTTGAGCAGTTCTTC. Protein sequence: CASSPQIGAGVVEQFF.